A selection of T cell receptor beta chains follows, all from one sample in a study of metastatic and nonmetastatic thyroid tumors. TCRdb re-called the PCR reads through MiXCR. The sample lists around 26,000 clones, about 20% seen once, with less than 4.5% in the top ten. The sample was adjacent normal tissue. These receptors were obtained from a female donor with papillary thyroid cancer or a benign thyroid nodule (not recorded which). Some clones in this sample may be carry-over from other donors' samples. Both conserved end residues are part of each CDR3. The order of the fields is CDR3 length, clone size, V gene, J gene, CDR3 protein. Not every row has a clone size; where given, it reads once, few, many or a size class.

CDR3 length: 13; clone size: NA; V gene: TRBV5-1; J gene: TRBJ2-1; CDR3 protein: CTSRGQCYGEQFF
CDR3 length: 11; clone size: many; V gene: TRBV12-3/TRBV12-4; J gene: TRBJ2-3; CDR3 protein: CASRDEDTQYF
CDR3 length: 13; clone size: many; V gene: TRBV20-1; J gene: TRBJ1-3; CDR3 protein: CSGGFGAGNTIYF
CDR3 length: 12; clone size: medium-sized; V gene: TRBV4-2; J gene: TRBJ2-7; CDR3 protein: CASSPPGTEQYF
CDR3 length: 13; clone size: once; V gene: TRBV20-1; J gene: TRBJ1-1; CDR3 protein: CSALGHRNTEAFF
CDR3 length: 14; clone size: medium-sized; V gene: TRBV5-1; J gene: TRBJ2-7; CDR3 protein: CASSLVKGAREQYF
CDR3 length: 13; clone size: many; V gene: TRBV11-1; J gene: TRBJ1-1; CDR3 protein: CASSPRTYTEAFF
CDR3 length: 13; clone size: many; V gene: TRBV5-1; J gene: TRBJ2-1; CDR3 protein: CASSTAGGSEQFF
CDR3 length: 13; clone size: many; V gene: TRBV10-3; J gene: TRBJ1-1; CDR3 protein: CAISTLGRGEAFF
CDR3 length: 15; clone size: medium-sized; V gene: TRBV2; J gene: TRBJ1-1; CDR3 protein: CASSEARDRGLEAFF
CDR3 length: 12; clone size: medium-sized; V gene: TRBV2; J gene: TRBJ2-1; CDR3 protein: CASSVGIHEQFF
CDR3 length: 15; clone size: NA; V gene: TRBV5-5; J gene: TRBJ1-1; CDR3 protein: CASSPTGEPYTEAFF
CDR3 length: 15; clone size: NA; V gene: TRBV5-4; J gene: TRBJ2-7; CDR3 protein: CANSYRGVARDEQYF
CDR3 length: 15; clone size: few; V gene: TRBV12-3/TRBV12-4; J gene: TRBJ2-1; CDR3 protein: CASSLAGGLNNEQFF
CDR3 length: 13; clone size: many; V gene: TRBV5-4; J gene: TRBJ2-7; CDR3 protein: CASSFQGSYEQYF
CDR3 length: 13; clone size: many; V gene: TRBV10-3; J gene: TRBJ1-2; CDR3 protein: CAISDRTNYGYTF
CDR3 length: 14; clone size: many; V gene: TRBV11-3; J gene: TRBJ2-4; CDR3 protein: CASSLPTRGNIQYF
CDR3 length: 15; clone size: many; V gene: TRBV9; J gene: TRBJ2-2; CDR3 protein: CASSVKQGNTGELFF
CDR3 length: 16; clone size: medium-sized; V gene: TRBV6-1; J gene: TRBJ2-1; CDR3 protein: CASSEWTEPSYNEQFF
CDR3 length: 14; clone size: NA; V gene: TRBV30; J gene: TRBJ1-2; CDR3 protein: CAWSVWGGFYGYTF
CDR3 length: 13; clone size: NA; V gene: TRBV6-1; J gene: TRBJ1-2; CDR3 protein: CANSRDRIYGYTF
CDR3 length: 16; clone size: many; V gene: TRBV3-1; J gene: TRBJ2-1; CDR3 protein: CASSQAGTGNRNEQFF
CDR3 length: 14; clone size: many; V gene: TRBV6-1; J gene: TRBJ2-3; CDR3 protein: CASKVEWSTDTQYF
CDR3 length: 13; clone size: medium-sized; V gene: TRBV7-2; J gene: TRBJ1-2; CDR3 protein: CASSPLDNYGYTF
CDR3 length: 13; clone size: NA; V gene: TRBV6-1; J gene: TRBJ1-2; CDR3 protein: CASRTGFNYGYTF
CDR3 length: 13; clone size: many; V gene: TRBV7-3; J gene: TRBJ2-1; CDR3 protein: CASSLIDTNEQFF
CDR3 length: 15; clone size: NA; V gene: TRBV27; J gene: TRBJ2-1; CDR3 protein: CASSYFDGYYNEQFF
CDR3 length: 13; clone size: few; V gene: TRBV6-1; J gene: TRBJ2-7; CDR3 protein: CASSRQGYYEQYF
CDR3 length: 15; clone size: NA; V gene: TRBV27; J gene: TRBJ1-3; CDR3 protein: CASTGQGVSGNTIYF
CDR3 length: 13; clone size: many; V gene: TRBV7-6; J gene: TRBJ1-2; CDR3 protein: CASSLGTDYGYTF
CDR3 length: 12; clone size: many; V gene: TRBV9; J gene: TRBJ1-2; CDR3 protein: CASSVEGYGYTF
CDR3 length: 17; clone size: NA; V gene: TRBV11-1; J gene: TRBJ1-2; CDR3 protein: CASSLGAYVTGSDGYTF
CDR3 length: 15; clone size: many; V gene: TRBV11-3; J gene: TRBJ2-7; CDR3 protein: CASSPRGAGGHEQYF
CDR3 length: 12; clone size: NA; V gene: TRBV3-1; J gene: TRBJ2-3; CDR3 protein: CASGPRPDTQYF
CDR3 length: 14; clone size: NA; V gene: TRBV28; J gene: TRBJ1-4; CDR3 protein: CATNRDRRTEKLFF
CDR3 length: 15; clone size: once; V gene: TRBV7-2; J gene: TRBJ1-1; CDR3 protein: CASSSWTGRNTEAFF
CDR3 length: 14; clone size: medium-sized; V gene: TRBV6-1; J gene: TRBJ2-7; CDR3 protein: CASSDVGGADEQYF
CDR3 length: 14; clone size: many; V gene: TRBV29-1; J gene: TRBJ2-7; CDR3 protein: CSVQDRRASYEQYF
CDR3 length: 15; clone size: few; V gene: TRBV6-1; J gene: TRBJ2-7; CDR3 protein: CASRAGTGSSYEQYF
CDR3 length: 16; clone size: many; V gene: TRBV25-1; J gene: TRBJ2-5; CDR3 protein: CASSDPSGRVGETQYF
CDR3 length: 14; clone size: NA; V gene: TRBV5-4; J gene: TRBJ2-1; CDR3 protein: CASSLAGGPGEQFF
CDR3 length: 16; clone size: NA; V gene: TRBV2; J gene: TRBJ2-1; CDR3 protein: CASSVSLAGVVYEQFF
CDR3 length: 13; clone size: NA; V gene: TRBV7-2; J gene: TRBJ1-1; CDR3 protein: CASSLAGDAESFF
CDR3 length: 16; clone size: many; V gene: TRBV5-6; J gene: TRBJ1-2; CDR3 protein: CASSSPGEAGGYGYTF
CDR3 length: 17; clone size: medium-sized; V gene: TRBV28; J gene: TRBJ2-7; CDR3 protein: CASSLEGAAILGDEQYF
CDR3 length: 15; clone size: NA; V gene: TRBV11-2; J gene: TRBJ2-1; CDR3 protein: CASSYSSGYYNEQFF
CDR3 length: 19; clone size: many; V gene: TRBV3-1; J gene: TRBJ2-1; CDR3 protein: CASSQDSQRELGSYNEQFF